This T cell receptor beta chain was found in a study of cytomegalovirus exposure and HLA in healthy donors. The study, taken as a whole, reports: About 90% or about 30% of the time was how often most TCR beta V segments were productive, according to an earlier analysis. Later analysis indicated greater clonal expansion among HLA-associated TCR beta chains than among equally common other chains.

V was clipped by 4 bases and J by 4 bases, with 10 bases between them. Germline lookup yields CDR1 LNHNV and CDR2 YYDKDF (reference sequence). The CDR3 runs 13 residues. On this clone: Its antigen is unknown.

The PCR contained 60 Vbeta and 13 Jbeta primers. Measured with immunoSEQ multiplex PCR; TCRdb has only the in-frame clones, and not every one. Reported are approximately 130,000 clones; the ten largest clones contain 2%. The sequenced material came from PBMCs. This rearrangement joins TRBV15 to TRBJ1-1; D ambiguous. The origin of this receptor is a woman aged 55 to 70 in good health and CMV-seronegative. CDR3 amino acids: CATSTRRGTEAFF. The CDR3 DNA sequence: TGTGCCACCAGCACACGACGGGGCACTGAAGCTTTCTTT.